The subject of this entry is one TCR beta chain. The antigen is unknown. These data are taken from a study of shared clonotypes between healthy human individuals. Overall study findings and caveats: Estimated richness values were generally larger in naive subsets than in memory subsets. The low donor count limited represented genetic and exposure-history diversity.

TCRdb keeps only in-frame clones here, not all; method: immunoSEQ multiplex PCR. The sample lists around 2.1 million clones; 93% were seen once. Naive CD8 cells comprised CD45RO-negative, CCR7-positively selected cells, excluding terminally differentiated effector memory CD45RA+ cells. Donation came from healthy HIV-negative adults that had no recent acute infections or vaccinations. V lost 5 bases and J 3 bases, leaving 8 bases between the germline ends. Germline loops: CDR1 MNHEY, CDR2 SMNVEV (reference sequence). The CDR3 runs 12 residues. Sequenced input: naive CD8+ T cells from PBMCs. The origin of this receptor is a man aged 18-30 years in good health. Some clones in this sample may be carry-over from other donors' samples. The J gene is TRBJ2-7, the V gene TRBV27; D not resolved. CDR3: CASSPFFYEQYF. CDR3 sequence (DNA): TGTGCCAGCAGTCCCTTCTTCTACGAGCAGTACTTC.